There are a few counts of the clone carrying this T cell receptor beta chain. What it recognizes is unknown. This CDR3 contains 12 residues. Trimming left V 6 bases short and J 3 bases short, with 9 bases between. Germline values: CDR1 MNHEY, CDR2 SVGEGT. TCRdb used MiXCR to reprocess the reads, holding one entry per CDR3 protein. The sample has approximately 100,000 distinct CDR3 sequences, 20% to 30% seen once; the top ten hold roughly two fifths. The data belong to a study of T cell repertoires in cytomegalovirus infection. Study outcomes and limitations: Summed public TCR beta family frequency identified CMV carriers bearing the relevant HLA.

The sample comprised CD8+ T cells from PBMCs. This chain connects TRBV6-2 or TRBV6-3 to TRBJ2-7; D not resolved. The receptor comes from a human donor in good health (CMV status not recorded). Some clones in this sample may be carry-over from other donors' samples. The CDR3 sequence is CASRTSHYEQYF. For the CDR3, the DNA is TGTGCCAGCAGAACCTCTCACTACGAGCAGTACTTC.